Listed below are T cell receptor beta chains from one sample, sequenced in a study of cytomegalovirus exposure and HLA in healthy donors. Clones were sequenced by immunoSEQ multiplex PCR, and TCRdb holds only the in-frame ones, with some missing. Of fewer than 250,000 clones listed, 75% to 80% were seen once; the top ten hold roughly 2.1%. The material sequenced was PBMCs. Receptors originate from a woman aged 30 to 39 in good health and CMV-seropositive. Each CDR3 is given with its conserved first and last residue. A D gene is named only where the DNA matches it firmly. Part of the rows lack a size; the others show once, few, many or a class for expanded clones.

TRBD2 21 TRBJ2-4 TRBV7-2 . TGTGCCAGCAGCTTAGCGCTTTTGACTAGCGGGAGGGTATGGGCCAAAAACATTCAGTACTTC CASSLALLTSGRVWAKNIQYF
TRBD2 15 TRBJ2-2 TRBV30 once TGTGCCTGGAGTGTACGCGGGGGGGCCGCCGGGGAGCTGTTTTTT CAWSVRGGAAGELFF
. 16 TRBJ1-5 TRBV28 . TGTGCCAGCAGGGGGTGGGGGGTAGGGAGCAATCAGCCCCAGCATTTT CASRGWGVGSNQPQHF
TRBD1 14 TRBJ1-4 TRBV2 . TGTGCCAGCAGTCGGGACAGGGGGAATGAAAAACTGTTTTTT CASSRDRGNEKLFF
. 14 TRBJ2-1 TRBV7-2 . TGTGCCAGCAGCCGGGGGACTTCCTACAATGAGCAGTTCTTC CASSRGTSYNEQFF
. 12 TRBJ2-7 TRBV7-9 . TGTGCCAGCAGCTTAGGGAGCTACGAGCAGTACTTC CASSLGSYEQYF
. 15 TRBJ1-4 TRBV5-1 once TGCGCCAGCAGAGCTCAGACTCTCGCCAATGAAAAACTGTTTTTT CASRAQTLANEKLFF
. 13 TRBJ1-1 TRBV18 . TGTGCCAGCTCACCAAACAAAGACACTGAAGCTTTCTTT CASSPNKDTEAFF
TRBD2 16 TRBJ2-2 TRBV30 . TGTGCCTGGAGTGTACCGCTTGGAACGGGGGGGTGGGAGCTGTTTTTT CAWSVPLGTGGWELFF
TRBD1 16 TRBJ1-5 TRBV5-4 . TGTGCCAGCAGCCGCGGGACAGGGGGATTGAATCAGCCCCAGCATTTT CASSRGTGGLNQPQHF
TRBD2 15 TRBJ2-7 TRBV4-3 . TGCGCCAGCAGCCAAGATCGGGCGGGGGGGAACGAGCAGTACTTC CASSQDRAGGNEQYF
TRBD2 14 TRBJ2-5 TRBV9 few TGTGCCAGCAGCGTTGGAGCGGGGGAGGAGACCCAGTACTTC CASSVGAGEETQYF
. 14 TRBJ1-4 TRBV19 . TGTGCCAGTAGTAACCCATACAGCGGGGAAAAACTGTTTTTT CASSNPYSGEKLFF
TRBD1 16 TRBJ1-1 TRBV27 . TGTGCCAGCAGTCTCGGGACAGGGTTTTATGACACTGAAGCTTTCTTT CASSLGTGFYDTEAFF
TRBD1 11 TRBJ1-2 TRBV2 few TGTGCCAGCCGACAGGGCTATGGCTACACCTTC CASRQGYGYTF
. 14 TRBJ1-2 TRBV10-3 once TGTGCCATCAGCCTAGGGGGACGGGACTATGGCTACACCTTC CAISLGGRDYGYTF
. 13 TRBJ2-3 TRBV12-5 . TGTGCTAGTGGTTTAACGGGCACAGATACGCAGTATTTT CASGLTGTDTQYF
. 14 TRBJ2-6 TRBV28 . TGTGCCACCCTTCGTTCCTCTGGGGCCAACGTCCTGACTTTC CATLRSSGANVLTF
. 12 TRBJ1-1 TRBV6-5 . TGTGCCAGCTCAGGGGAAGGAACTGAAGCTTTCTTT CASSGEGTEAFF
. 15 TRBJ2-1 TRBV18 . TGTGCCAGCTCTCCCGCTATACAGGGTGACAATGAGCAGTTCTTC CASSPAIQGDNEQFF
TRBD1 16 TRBJ2-3 TRBV9 . TGTGCCAGCAGCGTAGGTTACAGGGGGTTAACAGATACGCAGTATTTT CASSVGYRGLTDTQYF
. 13 TRBJ2-1 TRBV11-1 few TGTGCCAGCAGCTTAGCGCTAGCCAATGAGCAGTTCTTC CASSLALANEQFF
. 14 TRBJ2-2 TRBV18 . TGTGCCAGCTCACCCACGGAGGACACCGGGGAGCTGTTTTTT CASSPTEDTGELFF
TRBD1 15 TRBJ2-7 TRBV5-1 . TGCGCCAGCAGCTTGGATGGGACAGGGGTTACAGAGCAGTACTTC CASSLDGTGVTEQYF
. 11 TRBJ2-5 TRBV7-9 few TGTGCCAGCAGCCAACAAGAGACCCAGTACTTC CASSQQETQYF
. 13 TRBJ1-3 TRBV29-1 . TGCAGCGGCGGGGGGGGACCTGGAAACACCATATATTTT CSGGGGPGNTIYF
. 15 TRBJ1-2 TRBV4-3 few TGCGCCAGCAGCCAAGTGACCGGGGGGGCCTATGGCTACACCTTC CASSQVTGGAYGYTF
. 15 TRBJ1-6 TRBV7-8 few TGTGCCAGCAGCTTAGTAGCAGGGGCAGGCTCACCCCTCCACTTT CASSLVAGAGSPLHF
. 14 TRBJ1-2 TRBV19 few TGTGCCAGTAGTGTCTACAGGGTTGACTATGGCTACACCTTC CASSVYRVDYGYTF
TRBD1 14 TRBJ2-7 TRBV2 . TGTGCCAGCTTACGAGACAGGGAAGCCTACGAGCAGTACTTC CASLRDREAYEQYF
TRBD1 13 TRBJ1-4 TRBV5-1 . TGCGCCAGCAGCTTGGGGGACAGTGAAAAACTGTTTTTT CASSLGDSEKLFF
TRBD2 15 TRBJ2-1 TRBV2 . TGTGCCAGCAGTGGATCTAGCGGGGGGTCCCATGAGCAGTTCTTC CASSGSSGGSHEQFF
. 15 TRBJ2-7 TRBV7-9 once TGTGCCAGCAGCTTAGTGGGCAGGGAAGGCTACGAGCAGTACTTC CASSLVGREGYEQYF
TRBD2 14 TRBJ2-2 TRBV19 few TGTGCCAGTAGTATAGGACTAGCGACCGGGGAGCTGTTTTTT CASSIGLATGELFF
. 13 TRBJ1-1 TRBV18 once TGTGCCAGCTCCCCCCTGAAGGGGACTGAAGCTTTCTTT CASSPLKGTEAFF
. 11 TRBJ1-1 TRBV20-1 . TGCAGTGCTCCTCTTAATACTGAAGCTTTCTTT CSAPLNTEAFF
. 13 TRBJ2-7 TRBV29-1 few TGCAGCGTTACGACACCACTTTCGGGAGAGCAGTACTTC CSVTTPLSGEQYF
. 18 TRBJ1-5 TRBV19 . TGTGCCAGTAGTTACGGGATGTTGGCCAAGGGCCCGTTTCAGCCCCAGCATTTT CASSYGMLAKGPFQPQHF
TRBD1 13 TRBJ2-5 TRBV29-1 . TGCAGCGCGGGACAGGGGAGGGGAGAGACCCAGTACTTC CSAGQGRGETQYF
. 15 TRBJ2-1 TRBV7-2 . TGTGCCAGCAGCGGAGTGGGGGGGGGCCGCAATGAGCAGTTCTTC CASSGVGGGRNEQFF
TRBD1 13 TRBJ1-1 TRBV10-3 once TGTGCCATCCGGTCACAGGGGGACACTGAAGCTTTCTTT CAIRSQGDTEAFF
. 15 TRBJ1-4 TRBV30 . TGTGCCTCGCCTCTCAAGTGGAGGGCTAATGAAAAACTGTTTTTT CASPLKWRANEKLFF
TRBD2 17 TRBJ2-1 TRBV4-1 . TGCGCCAGCAGCCGTGGCGCTAGCGGGGACCCCTACAATGAGCAGTTCTTC CASSRGASGDPYNEQFF
. 15 TRBJ2-7 TRBV7-9 . TGTGCCAGCAACCGTCCGGTTGAGGACAGCTACGAGCAGTACTTC CASNRPVEDSYEQYF
. 15 TRBJ1-1 TRBV5-4 few TGTGCCAGCAGCTTTAATGTACAGACGAACACTGAAGCTTTCTTT CASSFNVQTNTEAFF
. 15 TRBJ2-7 TRBV6-5 . TGTGCCAGCAGTTACGACGGGGTGTCCCTCTACGAGCAGTACTTC CASSYDGVSLYEQYF
. 16 TRBJ1-2 TRBV6-6 . TGTGCCAGCAGTTACTCTGCGGGGACCACTAACTATGGCTACACCTTC CASSYSAGTTNYGYTF
TRBD1 14 TRBJ1-1 TRBV27 . TGTGCCAGCAGACTTAGGGGGCTGAACACTGAAGCTTTCTTT CASRLRGLNTEAFF
. 15 TRBJ1-4 TRBV7-2 . TGTGCCAGCAGCTTAGGGGGGGCGGGGGGTGAAAAACTGTTTTTT CASSLGGAGGEKLFF
. 14 TRBJ1-4 TRBV18 . TGTGCCAGCTCACCTGGGGCGCCGGATGAAAAACTGTTTTTT CASSPGAPDEKLFF
. 15 TRBJ2-7 TRBV6-6 . TGTGCCAGCACCAGAGGACTGGAAAGCTCCTACGAGCAGTACTTC CASTRGLESSYEQYF
. 15 TRBJ1-1 TRBV5-1 . TGCGCCAGCACCTCCCCGGGGGGGGCAAACACTGAAGCTTTCTTT CASTSPGGANTEAFF
. 15 TRBJ1-3 TRBV5-1 . TGCGCCAGCAGCTTGGACCAGGGGCAAGGAAACACCATATATTTT CASSLDQGQGNTIYF
TRBD2 17 TRBJ2-3 TRBV4-2 . TGTGCCAGCAGCCAAGATTCGAACGGGGGGGCCTCAGATACGCAGTATTTT CASSQDSNGGASDTQYF
. 12 TRBJ1-2 TRBV19 . TGTGCCAGTATTTCGACAGGCTATGGCTACACCTTC CASISTGYGYTF
. 15 TRBJ2-2 TRBV5-6 . TGTGCCAGCAGCTTGTATCCTGGAGACACCGGGGAGCTGTTTTTT CASSLYPGDTGELFF
. 17 TRBJ1-5 TRBV2 . TGTGCCAGCAGTGGAGCGGACAGAGTTTATAGCAATCAGCCCCAGCATTTT CASSGADRVYSNQPQHF